The entry that follows covers one T cell receptor (beta chain) sequence. The antigen is unknown. These data are taken from a study of cytomegalovirus exposure and HLA in healthy donors. Overall study: Genetic ancestry analysis placed under 90% of the 398 donors that were genotyped in the Caucasian-associated cluster. Study-level results: Within an earlier analysis, most TCR beta V segments proved productive either about 90% or about 30% of the time.

The germline CDR1 and CDR2 sequences are MNHNY and SVGAGI (reference sequence). The CDR3 contains 14 residues. Trimming removed 6 bases from V and 4 bases from J, with 16 bases in between. Both 60 Vbeta primers and 13 Jbeta primers went into the PCR. TCRdb's copy holds only in-frame clones and misses some; the assay was immunoSEQ multiplex PCR. The table has over 150,000 clones, approximately 80% seen once. The sequencing input was PBMCs. The J gene is TRBJ2-7, the V gene TRBV6-6, with D hard to call. The sequence derives from a man between 18 and 35 years old in good health and CMV-seropositive. CDR3 DNA sequence: TGTGCCAGCAGCCACCACATTTCCCTTTACGAGCAGTACTTC. This gives the protein CASSHHISLYEQYF.